This record covers a single T cell receptor (beta chain). Antigen: not known. This sample is drawn from a study of T-cell memory formation after mild COVID-19. Study as a whole: Largely, TCR clusters stayed within a single donor. Study-level findings and limits: A balance of CD4 and CD8 characterized clones contracting day 15 to 85, whereas later expanders leaned CD4+. Some SARS-CoV-2-responding clones were already detected in memory before infection.

Trimming pared 8 bases from V and 3 bases from J, leaving 12 bases between. There are 13 residues in the CDR3. Germline V lookup: CDR1 MNHEY, CDR2 SVGEGT. With constant-segment primers, 5'RACE yielded cDNA libraries of TCR alpha and TCR beta that carried sample barcodes and UMIs. TCRdb independently ran MiXCR on the 5' RACE reads; one entry per CDR3 protein. The table records more than 300,000 distinct CDR3 sequences, approximately 13% of them present only once. The chain couples TRBV6-2 or TRBV6-3 to TRBJ2-3, with D perhaps TRBD1 or TRBD2 (5 bases each). The material sequenced was PBMCs or a T cell subset sorted from them (not recorded which). The receptor was isolated from a young man who had mild COVID-19 (a few samples of this study predate the infection). Cell type and time point are not known. CDR3: CASGPGTTDTQYF. In nucleotides, the CDR3 is TGTGCCAGCGGTCCGGGGACGACAGATACGCAGTATTTT.